This TCR beta chain was sequenced for a study of siplizumab effects on memory and regulatory T cells. Regarding the study as a whole: Controls had approximately 27% Treg-derived mappable alloreactive CD4+ clones on average, versus approximately 73% with siplizumab. Roughly 75-95% of dividing CD4+ or CD8+ clones were without an attributable naive or memory phenotype.

Every sample had roughly 100,000 of its TCR templates assayed. Here immunoSEQ multiplex PCR was the method, and the copy in TCRdb shows in-frame clones only, minus some. The table lists roughly 100,000 clones, roughly 97% of them singletons. Trimming took 4 bases from V and 13 from J, leaving 11 bases between them. Germline-derived CDR1 and CDR2 are MNHEY and SMNVEV (reference sequence). CDR3 length: 11 residues. On this clone itself: Antigen: not known.

The V and J genes are TRBV27 and TRBJ2-1; either TRBD1 or TRBD2 may supply D (6 bases each). The material sequenced was naive CD4+ T cells sorted from blood. The clonotype was recovered from a human donor in good health. The CDR3: CASSWGAIQFF. In DNA form, the CDR3 reads TGTGCCAGCAGTTGGGGGGCGATACAGTTCTTC.